The entry below describes one TCR beta chain. TCRdb analysed the 5' RACE reads with MiXCR anew, one entry per CDR3 protein. The sample gives 400,000 to 550,000 distinct CDR3 sequences, roughly 23% of which show up once; roughly an eighth is in the top ten. This sample is drawn from a study of T-cell memory formation after mild COVID-19. This CDR3 has 14 residues. V lost 7 bases, J lost 2 bases, and 6 bases stayed unmatched. From germline, CDR1 is MGHRA and CDR2 YSYEKL. The sequenced sample was PBMCs or a T cell subset sorted from them (not recorded which). The receptor's source is an adult woman who had mild COVID-19 (a few samples of this study predate the infection). Cell type and time point are not known. This rearrangement joins TRBV4-1 to TRBJ2-7, with 9 bases that match TRBD2. The CDR3 sequence: CASTWTSEAYEQYF. The CDR3 coding sequence is TGCGCCAGCACCTGGACTAGCGAGGCCTACGAGCAGTACTTC.